Below, 30 T cell receptor beta chains from the same sample are listed, as sequenced in a study of neurological immune-mediated disorders. TCRdb itself ran the 5' RACE reads through MiXCR, one entry per CDR3 protein. The top ten clones hold around 4.3% of a sample with roughly 75,000 distinct CDR3 sequences, around 13% of them seen once. The time point: longitudinal time-point 1 (baseline). The specimen sequenced was PBMCs. These receptors were taken from a female donor with HTLV-1-associated myelopathy (HAM/TSP).

This clonotype was counted ten times or more. V is TRBV7-2 and J is TRBJ1-2; weak D call: TRBD1 (6 bases). The germline gives CDR1 SGHTA, CDR2 FQGNSA. V lost 5 bases, J lost 8 bases, and 15 bases lay in between. The CDR3 consists of 13 residues. The CDR3 coding sequence is TGTGCCAGCAGCCCAAATCAGGGGTACGGCTACACCTTC. This codes for CASSPNQGYGYTF.

This clonotype was seen at least ten times. The genes are TRBV12-3 or TRBV12-4 and TRBJ2-1; D is unclear. The CDR3 totals 13 residues. V was cut by 2 bases and J by 6 bases, with 8 bases left in between. CDR3 DNA: TGTGCCAGCAGTTTACTCCTTTTCAATGAGCAGTTCTTC. This encodes CASSLLLFNEQFF.

V gene TRBV30 combines with J gene TRBJ2-2; D is ambiguous. V was trimmed by 0 bases and J by 3 bases, leaving 8 bases between them. The CDR3 has 14 residues. Germline assignment: CDR1 GTSNPN and CDR2 SVGIG (reference sequence). The chain's CDR3 is CAWSVISYTGELFF. CDR3 nucleotides: TGTGCCTGGAGTGTAATCAGCTACACCGGGGAGCTGTTTTTT.

This clonotype was counted between two and nine times. J is TRBJ2-2 and V is TRBV5-1; D unresolved. Germline V gives CDR1 SGHRS, CDR2 YFSETQ. V was clipped by 0 bases and J by 2 bases, with 5 bases between them. The CDR3 extends over 14 amino acids. CDR3 coding DNA: TGCGCCAGCAGCTTGGTTGGAAACACCGGGGAGCTGTTTTTT. Encoded protein: CASSLVGNTGELFF.

This clonotype has more than one count but fewer than ten. This rearrangement joins TRBV12-3 or TRBV12-4 to TRBJ2-1; 11 bases fit TRBD2. This CDR3 is 16 amino acids long. With 2 bases clipped from V and 13 bases from J, the junction kept 13 bases outside the gene matches. CDR3 protein: CASSLTSGGPTVGQFF. The CDR3 DNA follows: TGTGCCAGCAGTTTAACTAGCGGGGGCCCCACCGTTGGACAGTTCTTC.

In this sample, this clonotype turned up many times. Written as DNA, the CDR3 is TGCGCCAGCAGCCTCGGGACAGGGGGAGCTTTCTTT. The encoded protein is CASSLGTGGAFF. V usage is TRBV5-1 and J usage is TRBJ1-1, with TRBD1 matching over 11 bases. Germline V gene lookup returns CDR1 SGHRS and CDR2 YFSETQ. This CDR3 contains 12 residues. Germline trimming cut 4 bases from V and 10 bases from J; bases unmatched to any gene: 3.

This clonotype was counted ten times or more. The chain has TRBV7-2 and TRBJ1-2, with D uncertain. The CDR3 extends over 11 amino acids. The V gene's germline CDR1 is SGHTA and CDR2 FQGNSA. Trimming left V 6 bases short and J 8 bases short, with 10 bases between. This CDR3 is CASRSLRGYTF. The DNA of the CDR3 is TGTGCCAGCAGATCCCTGCGAGGCTACACCTTC.

This clonotype has ten or more counts. This rearrangement joins TRBV9 to TRBJ2-2, with D perhaps given as TRBD1 or TRBD2 (5 bases each). Germline V lookup: CDR1 SGDLS, CDR2 YYNGEE. The CDR3 runs to 15 residues. Trimming removed 0 bases at V and 3 bases at J, with 9 bases between. The chain's CDR3 is CASSVAGADTGELFF. CDR3 coding DNA: TGTGCCAGCAGCGTAGCCGGGGCAGACACCGGGGAGCTGTTTTTT.

About this clonotype itself: A read error is possible here, since a much larger clone lies one base away. The rearrangement links TRBV7-2 to TRBJ2-3; D is possibly TRBD1 or TRBD2 (5 bases each). CDR3 size: 14 residues. Germline V gene data show CDR1 as SGHTA and CDR2 as FQGNSA. The DNA for the CDR3 is TGTGCCAGCAGCTTAAGCGCCGTGGGGGATAAGCAGTATTTT. Residues: CASSLSAVGDKQYF.

This clonotype was seen many times. V usage is TRBV5-1 and J usage is TRBJ1-6; possibly TRBD1 for D (5 bases). Trimming took off 2 bases at V and 9 bases at J, with 18 bases between the two ends. The germline V gene has CDR1 SGHRS and CDR2 YFSETQ. The CDR3 runs 16 residues. CDR3 coding DNA: TGCGCCAGCAGCTTCGATCTCTCGGCCAGGGCTTCACCCCTCCACTTT. This encodes CASSFDLSARASPLHF.

The chain has TRBV28 and TRBJ1-5; 8 bases fit TRBD1. Germline CDR1 and CDR2: MDHEN and SYDVKM. With 5 bases clipped from V and 6 bases from J, the junction kept 6 bases outside the gene matches. There are 14 residues in the CDR3. In DNA form, the CDR3 reads TGTGCCAGCAGTCGGACAGGGTTTGGTCAGCCCCAGCATTTT. Its protein product is CASSRTGFGQPQHF.

This clonotype has at least ten counts. This chain joins TRBV9 and TRBJ2-7; D possibly corresponds to TRBD2 (7 bases). The germline gives CDR1 SGDLS, CDR2 YYNGEE. This CDR3 is 9 amino acids long. V was cut by 7 bases and J by 13 bases, with 12 bases left in between. The CDR3 here is CASEGGDYF. For the CDR3, the DNA is TGTGCCAGCGAGGGGGGGGACTACTTC.

V usage is TRBV7-8 and J usage is TRBJ1-3, with 7 bases lining up with TRBD1. Germline lookup yields CDR1 SGHVS and CDR2 FQNEAQ. The CDR3 runs 16 residues. With V trimmed by 0 bases and J by 7 bases, 9 bases remained unmatched. Written as DNA, the CDR3 is TGTGCCAGCAGCTTAGCGGGACAGTTAACAGGCAACACCATATATTTT. It specifies CASSLAGQLTGNTIYF.

This clonotype was observed at least ten times. The rearrangement uses TRBV6-5 and TRBJ2-7; D might be TRBD1 (6 bases). CDR1 is MNHEY, CDR2 SVGAGI, per germline. The CDR3 is 16 residues long. V was pared by 6 bases and J by 4 bases, with 22 bases between. The chain's CDR3 is CASSNAPPRGGYEQYF. The DNA for the CDR3 is TGTGCCAGCAGCAACGCCCCCCCCAGGGGTGGGTACGAGCAGTACTTC.

This clonotype was seen only a few times. This chain joins TRBV5-1 and TRBJ2-7, with D perhaps matching TRBD1 or TRBD2 (5 bases each). This CDR3 comprises 14 residues. V was shortened by 4 bases and J by 7 bases, with 18 bases between the two germline ends. The germline V gene encodes CDR1 SGHRS and CDR2 YFSETQ. CDR3 residues: CASSPRDPSIEQYF. The CDR3 DNA sequence: TGCGCCAGCAGCCCCCGGGACCCAAGTATAGAGCAGTACTTC.

This clonotype was counted only a few times. The chain carries TRBV7-2 and TRBJ2-3; 11 positions match TRBD2. Germline V gene lookup returns CDR1 SGHTA and CDR2 FQGNSA. Germline trimming cut 1 base from V and 2 bases from J; bases unmatched to any gene: 2. The CDR3 is 16 amino acids. CDR3 nucleotides: TGTGCCAGCAGCTTAGGACTAGCGGGGCACACAGATACGCAGTATTTT. Translating gives CASSLGLAGHTDTQYF. Looking up the rest from reference TRBV7-2 and TRBJ2-3 gives the full variable domain: GAGVSQSPSNKVTEKGKDVELRCDPISGHTALYWYRQSLGQGLEFLIYFQGNSAPDKSGLPSDRFSAERTGGSVSTLTIQRTQQEDSAVYLCASSLGLAGHTDTQYFGPGTRLTVL.

This clonotype was recorded many times. The rearrangement uses TRBV6-4 and TRBJ2-1; D remains unclear. This CDR3 has 14 amino acids. The germline V gene encodes CDR1 MRHNA and CDR2 SNTAGT. V lost 3 bases, J lost 7 bases, and 13 bases lay in between. The CDR3 reads CASSESRNGNEQFF. CDR3 DNA sequence: TGTGCCAGCAGTGAAAGTAGGAACGGGAATGAGCAGTTCTTC.

This clonotype appeared many times. The V call is TRBV20-1, the J call TRBJ1-2; the match to TRBD1 covers 7 bases. V gave up 6 bases and J gave up 4 bases; unmatched junction bases: 5. Germline-derived CDR1 and CDR2 are DFQATT and SNEGSKA (reference sequence). The CDR3 totals 12 residues. In DNA, the CDR3 is TGCAGTGCCAGCCGGGACAGCTATGGCTACACCTTC. Amino acid sequence: CSASRDSYGYTF.

The sample holds many counts of this clonotype. Compared with germline, one end of the junction differs, possibly owing to a read error. This chain links TRBV15 with TRBJ2-1, with D possibly TRBD2 on 7 matching bases. Looked up from germline, CDR1 is LNHNV and CDR2 is YYDKDF (reference sequence). The CDR3 is made up of 17 amino acids. CDR3 nucleotide sequence: TGTGCTACCAGCAGAACCCCGGGGGGCAGCTCCTACAATGAGCAGTTCTTC. This encodes CATSRTPGGSSYNEQFF.

This clonotype was detected many times. This chain connects TRBV7-2 to TRBJ2-1, with D possibly called TRBD1 or TRBD2 (5 bases each). CDR3 length: 15 residues. V lost 6 bases to trimming and J lost 6 bases, with 18 bases between them. The germline V gene encodes CDR1 SGHTA and CDR2 FQGNSA. CDR3 in amino acids: CASRRGTGVGNEQFF. As DNA, the CDR3 is TGTGCCAGCAGACGTGGGACGGGCGTGGGCAATGAGCAGTTCTTC.

The rearrangement joins TRBV28 to TRBJ2-7; weak D call: TRBD2 (6 bases). Trimming left V 7 bases short and J 1 base short, with 14 bases between. Germline V gene lookup returns CDR1 MDHEN and CDR2 SYDVKM. This CDR3 is 14 amino acids long. The CDR3 DNA is TGTGCCAGCACCCTCTACGGGGGTTCCTACGAGCAGTACTTC. Protein product: CASTLYGGSYEQYF.

The count of this clonotype is one. This may be a read error, as it is one base from a much larger clone. The chain links TRBV28 to TRBJ2-7; D is possibly TRBD2 (6 bases). The CDR3 consists of 10 residues. CDR1 is MDHEN, CDR2 SYDVKM, per germline. Trimming removed 11 bases from V and 3 bases from J, with 8 bases in between. CDR3 loop: CAGGGYEQYF. In DNA form, the CDR3 reads TGTGCCGGGGGAGGCTACGAGCAGTACTTC.

This clonotype was seen repeatedly, ten times or more. The chain carries TRBV9 and TRBJ1-1, with TRBD1 as a possible D gene (5 bases). The V gene's germline CDR1 is SGDLS and CDR2 YYNGEE. Trimming stripped 0 bases from V and 2 bases from J, with 8 bases between. This CDR3 spans 14 amino acids. Here the CDR3 DNA reads TGTGCCAGCAGCGTAGCAGGGTTCAACACTGAAGCTTTCTTT. Protein sequence: CASSVAGFNTEAFF.

Many counts were recorded for this clonotype. The chain is built from TRBV10-3 and TRBJ1-2; TRBD1 matches 8 bases. The CDR3 length is 14 residues. The germline gives CDR1 ENHRY, CDR2 SYGVKD. Unmatched junction bases numbered 3, after V lost 2 bases and J lost 4 bases. CDR3 DNA: TGTGCCATCAGTGAGCCCAGGGGGCCCTATGGCTACACCTTC. Protein sequence: CAISEPRGPYGYTF.

This clonotype was seen repeatedly, ten times or more. The chain joins TRBV27 to TRBJ2-1, with D perhaps matching TRBD1 (8 bases). The CDR3 loop spans 15 amino acids. Germline assignment: CDR1 MNHEY and CDR2 SMNVEV (reference sequence). V shed 4 bases and J shed 10 bases, with 20 bases lying between them. CDR3 sequence (DNA): TGTGCCAGCAGTTACAACAGGGGGTGGGGGGGCGAGCAGTTCTTC. Protein product: CASSYNRGWGGEQFF.

This clonotype showed up many times. CDR3 nucleotides: TGCAGTGCTCGCTTCAGCGGGGGGGCCGTCGATGAGCAGTTCTTC. Residues: CSARFSGGAVDEQFF. The rearrangement links TRBV20-1 to TRBJ2-1; TRBD2 matches at 10 bases. V trimming: 5 bases; J trimming: 8 bases; junction bases outside the gene matches: 12. The length of the CDR3 is 15 residues. CDR1 DFQATT and CDR2 SNEGSKA come from the germline V gene (reference sequence).

The table lists this clonotype with many counts. The rearrangement joins TRBV2 to TRBJ1-2, with D maybe TRBD1 (5 bases). The germline V and J ends were trimmed by 3 bases and 4 bases, with 15 bases remaining between them. Per the germline V gene, CDR1 is SNHLY and CDR2 is FYNNEI. CDR3 size: 15 residues. The CDR3 sequence is CASSETQGFGYGYTF. CDR3 nucleotide sequence: TGTGCCAGCAGTGAGACCCAGGGTTTCGGCTATGGCTACACCTTC.

This clonotype was found a few times. The chain couples TRBV18 to TRBJ2-1, with TRBD1 matching over 7 bases. The germline V gene has CDR1 KGHSH and CDR2 LQKENI. The CDR3 length is 15 residues. V lost 0 bases to trimming and J lost 7 bases; unmatched junction nucleotides: 6. The CDR3: CASSPPVQGENEQFF. For the CDR3, the DNA is TGTGCCAGCTCACCACCCGTTCAGGGGGAGAATGAGCAGTTCTTC. Drawing the rest from reference TRBV18 and TRBJ2-1, the complete variable domain is NAGVMQNPRHLVRRRGQEARLRCSPMKGHSHVYWYRQLPEEGLKFMVYLQKENIIDESGMPKERFSAEFPKEGPSILRIQQVVRGDSAAYFCASSPPVQGENEQFFGPGTRLTVL.

This clonotype was counted many times. The chain uses TRBV10-3 and TRBJ2-4, with D perhaps TRBD2 (5 bases). The CDR3 runs 13 residues. Germline assignment: CDR1 ENHRY and CDR2 SYGVKD. The V end lost 4 bases, the J end lost 8 bases, and 12 bases lay between the germline ends. The CDR3 DNA sequence: TGTGCCATCAGTGCTAGCTCTGGGGACATTCAGTACTTC. Translated: CAISASSGDIQYF.

The chain carries TRBV25-1 and TRBJ2-7; D not resolved. V lost 4 bases, J lost 4 bases, and 11 bases lay in between. CDR1 is MGHDK and CDR2 is SYGVNS in the germline V gene. The CDR3 runs 13 residues. Written as DNA, the CDR3 is TGTGCCAGCAGTGCCGGCCCTCTTTACGAGCAGTACTTC. Protein product: CASSAGPLYEQYF.